This T cell receptor (beta chain) was captured in a study of OX40 agonist ivuxolimab in advanced cancers. Points from the study as a whole: Undetermined was the antigen specificity of the expanded peripheral T cells.

As to this clone: The antigen is undetermined.

There are 13 residues in the CDR3. Deletions cut 5 bases from V and 5 bases from J, with 13 bases between. Germline V gives CDR1 ENHRY, CDR2 SYGVKD. The assay was immunoSEQ multiplex PCR, and TCRdb's table has in-frame clones only and misses some. The sample has about 19,000 clones; more than 70% are singletons. This sequence originates from an adult with an advanced solid tumor such as melanoma, head and neck, liver or kidney cancer. The sample consisted of CD4+ or CD8+ T cells sorted from blood, taken in a trial of the OX40 agonist ivuxolimab. This chain links TRBV10-3 with TRBJ2-7; tentatively, D is TRBD1 (7 bases). CDR3 sequence: CAISLRGVDEQYF. CDR3 DNA sequence: TGTGCCATCAGTCTCAGGGGGGTGGACGAGCAGTACTTC.